This TCR gamma chain was recovered during a study of gamma delta lymphoproliferative disorders and STAT genes. Overall study: At least 50 ng of genomic DNA went into each LymphoTrack Dx TCRG Assay library.

The V and J ends lost 1 base and 4 bases, in that order; junction bases with no gene match: 7. This CDR3 has 14 amino acids. Per germline, CDR1 VTNTFY and CDR2 YDVSTARD (reference sequence). Genomic DNA from isolated PBMCs served as the sequencing template. TCRdb reprocessed the multiplex PCR reads through CATT. Of about 1,800 gamma-chain clones listed, around 18% are singletons. Notes on this clone: Its antigen is currently unknown. A far larger clone is just one base off, so this is likely a read error. The same CDR3 also results from other DNA sequences found in this sample.

Study-wide points: Whether leukemic clones are public or private remains unconfirmed.

The rearrangement joins TRGV3 to TRGJ1 or TRGJ2. TCRdb leaves out the J gene; it was filled in here by matching the DNA to germline. This clonotype was sampled from a human donor in good health. Specimen: blood. This chain's CDR3 is CATWDRPLYYKKLF. In nucleotides, the CDR3 is TGTGCCACCTGGGACAGACCATTGTATTATAAGAAACTCTTT.